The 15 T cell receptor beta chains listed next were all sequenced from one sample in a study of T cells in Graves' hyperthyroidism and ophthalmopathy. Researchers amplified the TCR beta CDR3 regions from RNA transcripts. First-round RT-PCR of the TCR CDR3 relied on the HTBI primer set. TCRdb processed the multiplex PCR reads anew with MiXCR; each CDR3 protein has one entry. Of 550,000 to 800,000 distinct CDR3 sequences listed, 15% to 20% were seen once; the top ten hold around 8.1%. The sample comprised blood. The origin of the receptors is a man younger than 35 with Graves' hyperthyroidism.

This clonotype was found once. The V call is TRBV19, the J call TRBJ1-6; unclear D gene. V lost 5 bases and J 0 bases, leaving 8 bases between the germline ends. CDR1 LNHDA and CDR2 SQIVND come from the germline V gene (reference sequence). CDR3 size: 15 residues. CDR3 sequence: CASSLPSSYNSPLHF. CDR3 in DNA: TGTGCCAGTAGTCTGCCGAGCTCCTATAATTCACCCCTCCACTTT.

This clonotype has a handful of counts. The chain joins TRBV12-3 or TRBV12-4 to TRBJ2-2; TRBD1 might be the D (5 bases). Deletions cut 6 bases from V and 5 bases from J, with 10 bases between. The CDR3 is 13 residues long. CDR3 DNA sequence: TGTGCCAGCAGAAAGGGGCGAACCGGGGAGCTGTTTTTT. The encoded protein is CASRKGRTGELFF.

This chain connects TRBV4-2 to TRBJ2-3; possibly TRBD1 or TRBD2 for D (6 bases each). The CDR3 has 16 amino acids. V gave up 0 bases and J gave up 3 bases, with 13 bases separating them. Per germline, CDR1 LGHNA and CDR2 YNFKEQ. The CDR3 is CASSQDGGGTTDTQYF. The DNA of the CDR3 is TGTGCCAGCAGCCAAGATGGGGGCGGGACGACAGATACGCAGTATTTT.

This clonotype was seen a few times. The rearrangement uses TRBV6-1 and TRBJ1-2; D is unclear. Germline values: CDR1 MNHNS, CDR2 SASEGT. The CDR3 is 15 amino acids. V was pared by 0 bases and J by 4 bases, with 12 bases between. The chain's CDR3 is CASSEAGPVPYGYTF. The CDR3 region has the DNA TGTGCCAGCAGTGAAGCAGGCCCAGTCCCCTATGGCTACACCTTC.

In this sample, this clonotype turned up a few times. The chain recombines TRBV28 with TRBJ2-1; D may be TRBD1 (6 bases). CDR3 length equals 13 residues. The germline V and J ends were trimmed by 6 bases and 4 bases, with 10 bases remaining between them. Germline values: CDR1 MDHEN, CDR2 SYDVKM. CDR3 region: CASRTGQYNEQFF. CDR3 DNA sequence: TGTGCCAGCAGAACCGGACAGTACAATGAGCAGTTCTTC.

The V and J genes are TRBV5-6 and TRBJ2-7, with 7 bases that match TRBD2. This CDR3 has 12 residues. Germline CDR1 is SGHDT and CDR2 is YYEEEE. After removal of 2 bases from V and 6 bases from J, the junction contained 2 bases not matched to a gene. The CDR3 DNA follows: TGTGCCAGCAGCTTCTCGGGGGGCGAGCAGTACTTC. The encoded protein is CASSFSGGEQYF. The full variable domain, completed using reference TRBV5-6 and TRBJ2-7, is DAGVTQSPTHLIKTRGQQVTLRCSPKSGHDTVSWYQQALGQGPQFIFQYYEEEERQRGNFPDRFSGHQFPNYSSELNVNALLLGDSALYLCASSFSGGEQYFGPGTRLTVT.

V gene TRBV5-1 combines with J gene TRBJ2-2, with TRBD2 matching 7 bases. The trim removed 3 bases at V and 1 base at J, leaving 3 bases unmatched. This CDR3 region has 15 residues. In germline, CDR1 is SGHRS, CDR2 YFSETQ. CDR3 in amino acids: CASSSGLLNTGELFF. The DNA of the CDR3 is TGCGCCAGCAGCTCGGGACTATTGAACACCGGGGAGCTGTTTTTT.

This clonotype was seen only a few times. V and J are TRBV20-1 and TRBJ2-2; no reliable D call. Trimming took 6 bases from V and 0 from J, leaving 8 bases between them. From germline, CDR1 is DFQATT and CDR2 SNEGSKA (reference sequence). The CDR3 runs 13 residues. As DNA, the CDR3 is TGCAGTGCCGAGGCAGCGAACACCGGGGAGCTGTTTTTT. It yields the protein CSAEAANTGELFF.

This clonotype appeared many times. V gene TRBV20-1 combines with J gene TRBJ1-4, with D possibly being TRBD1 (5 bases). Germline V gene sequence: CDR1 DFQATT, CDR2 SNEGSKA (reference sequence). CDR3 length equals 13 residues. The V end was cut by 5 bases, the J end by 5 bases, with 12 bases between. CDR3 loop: CSAAGAHNEKLFF. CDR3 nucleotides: TGCAGTGCTGCCGGGGCCCACAATGAAAAACTGTTTTTT.

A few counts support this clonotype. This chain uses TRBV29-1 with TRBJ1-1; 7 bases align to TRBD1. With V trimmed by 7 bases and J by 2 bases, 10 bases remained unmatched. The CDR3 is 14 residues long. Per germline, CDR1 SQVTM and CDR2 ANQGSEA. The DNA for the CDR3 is TGCAGCGCTCATCGAGGGACAGCCAACACTGAAGCTTTCTTT. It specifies CSAHRGTANTEAFF.

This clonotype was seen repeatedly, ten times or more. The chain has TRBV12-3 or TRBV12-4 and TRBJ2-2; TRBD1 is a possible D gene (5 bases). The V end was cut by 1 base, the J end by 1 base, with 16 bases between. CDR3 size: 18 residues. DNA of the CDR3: TGTGCCAGCAGTTTAGTCTGGGAAGGGGCCTTGAACACCGGGGAGCTGTTTTTT. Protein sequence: CASSLVWEGALNTGELFF.

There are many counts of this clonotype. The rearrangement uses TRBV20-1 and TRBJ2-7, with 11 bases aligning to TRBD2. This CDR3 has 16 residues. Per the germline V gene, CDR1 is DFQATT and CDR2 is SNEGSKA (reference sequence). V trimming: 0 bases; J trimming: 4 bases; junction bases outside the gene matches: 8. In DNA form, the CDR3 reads TGCAGTGCTAGAGATACCCTAGCGGGAGGACGGTACGAGCAGTACTTC. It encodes CSARDTLAGGRYEQYF.

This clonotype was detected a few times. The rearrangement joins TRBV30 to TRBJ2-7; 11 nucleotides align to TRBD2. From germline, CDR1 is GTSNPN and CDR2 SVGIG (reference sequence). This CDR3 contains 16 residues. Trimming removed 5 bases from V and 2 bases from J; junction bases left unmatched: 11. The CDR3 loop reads CAWGTGTSGGTYEQYF. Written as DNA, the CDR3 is TGTGCCTGGGGAACCGGGACTAGCGGAGGAACCTACGAGCAGTACTTC. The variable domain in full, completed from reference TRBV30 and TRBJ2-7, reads SQTIHQWPATLVQPVGSPLSLECTVEGTSNPNLYWYRQAAGRGLQLLFYSVGIGQISSEVPQNLSASRPQDRQFILSSKKLLLSDSGFYLCAWGTGTSGGTYEQYFGPGTRLTVT.

The CDR3 is CSAREDLTNEKLFF. Written as DNA, the CDR3 is TGCAGTGCTAGAGAGGACCTGACTAATGAAAAACTGTTTTTT. This chain connects TRBV20-1 to TRBJ1-4, with unresolved D. CDR3 length: 14 residues. Germline assignment: CDR1 DFQATT and CDR2 SNEGSKA (reference sequence). Between the trimmed V and J ends, which lost 0 bases and 2 bases, there was a span of 7 bases.

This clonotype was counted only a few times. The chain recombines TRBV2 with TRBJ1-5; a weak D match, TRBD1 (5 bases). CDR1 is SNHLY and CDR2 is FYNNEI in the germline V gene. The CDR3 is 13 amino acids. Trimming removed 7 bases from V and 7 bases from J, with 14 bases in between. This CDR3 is CASTEVGAQPQHF. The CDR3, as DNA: TGTGCCAGCACTGAGGTTGGGGCCCAGCCCCAGCATTTT.